These 2 T cell receptor beta chains share one sample of origin, sequenced in a study of T-cell reconstitution after alpha-beta-depleted transplantation in children. Unique molecular identifiers were incorporated into the prepared TCRbeta library. In TCRdb, the PCR reads were re-called with MiXCR into one record per CDR3 protein. The sample includes about 610,000 distinct CDR3 sequences, about 10% of them seen just once. Specimen: PBMCs from the stem cell graft donor, collected from the stem cell graft. The receptors here all came from a human donor who donated a stem cell graft to a child with acute myeloid leukemia.

V gene TRBV15 combines with J gene TRBJ2-7, with TRBD2 matching over 9 bases. Germline assignment: CDR1 LNHNV and CDR2 YYDKDF (reference sequence). The CDR3 totals 16 residues. Germline trimming cut 1 base from V and 4 bases from J; bases unmatched to any gene: 8. CDR3 in amino acids: CATSRGRRGGTYEQYF. Written as DNA, the CDR3 is TGTGCCACCAGCAGAGGTCGGCGGGGGGGGACTTACGAGCAGTACTTC. Full variable domain (missing parts from reference TRBV15 and TRBJ2-7): DAMVIQNPRYQVTQFGKPVTLSCSQTLNHNVMYWYQQKSSQAPKLLFHYYDKDFNNEADTPDNFQSRRPNTSFCFLDIRSPGLGDTAMYLCATSRGRRGGTYEQYFGPGTRLTVT.

This clonotype was seen many times. The chain carries TRBV20-1 and TRBJ2-3; D call uncertain. The CDR3 consists of 17 residues. Trimming cost V 0 bases and J 0 bases, with 16 bases left between them. Germline V gene data show CDR1 as DFQATT and CDR2 as SNEGSKA (reference sequence). The CDR3 nucleotides read TGCAGTGCTAGAGATAAAAGGGTGGCTACTAGCACAGATACGCAGTATTTT. Amino acid sequence: CSARDKRVATSTDTQYF.